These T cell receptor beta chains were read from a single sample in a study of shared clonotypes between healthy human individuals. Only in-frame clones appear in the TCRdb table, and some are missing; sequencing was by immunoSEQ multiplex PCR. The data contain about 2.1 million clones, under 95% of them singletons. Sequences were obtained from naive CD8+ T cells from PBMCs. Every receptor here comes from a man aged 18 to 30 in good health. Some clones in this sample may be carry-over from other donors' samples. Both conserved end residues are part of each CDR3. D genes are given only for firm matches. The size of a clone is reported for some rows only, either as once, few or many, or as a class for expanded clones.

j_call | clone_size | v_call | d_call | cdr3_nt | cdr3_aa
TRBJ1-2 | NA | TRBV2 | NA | TGTGCCAGCAGTCCCTCCTTAGATCAGACGAAAACCTATGGCTACACCTTC | CASSPSLDQTKTYGYTF
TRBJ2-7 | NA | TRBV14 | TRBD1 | TGTGCCAGCAGCCACGTAACGGGACAGGACTACGAGCAGTACTTC | CASSHVTGQDYEQYF
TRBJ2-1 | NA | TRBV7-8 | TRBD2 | TGTGCCAGCAGCTTAGGGGTGTGGCGGGAGGGCAGTTACAATGAGCAGTTCTTC | CASSLGVWREGSYNEQFF
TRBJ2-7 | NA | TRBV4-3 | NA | TGCGCCAGCAGCCAAGATCTTGCGGAGAGGGGACAGTACTTC | CASSQDLAERGQYF
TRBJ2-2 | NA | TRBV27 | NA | TGTGCCAGCAGTTTATATCAGGGAGGAGGCACCGGGGAGCTGTTTTTT | CASSLYQGGGTGELFF
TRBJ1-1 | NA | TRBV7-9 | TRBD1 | TGTGCCAGCAGACCCCCCGGCGGGACAGGGGACACTGAAGCTTTCTTT | CASRPPGGTGDTEAFF
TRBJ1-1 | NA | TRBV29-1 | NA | TGCAGCGTTGAGGCGGACTCGGTCATGAACACTGAAGCTTTCTTT | CSVEADSVMNTEAFF
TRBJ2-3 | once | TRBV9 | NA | TGTGCCAGCAGCGGAATCGTAGCGGATACGCAGTATTTT | CASSGIVADTQYF
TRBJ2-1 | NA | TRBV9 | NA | TGTGCCAGCAGCGTAGTCTCAGGAGAGCAGTTCTTC | CASSVVSGEQFF
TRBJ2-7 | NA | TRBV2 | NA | TGTGCCAGCAGAGACACGACTGTCTACGAGCAGTACTTC | CASRDTTVYEQYF
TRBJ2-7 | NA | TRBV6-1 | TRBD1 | TGTGCCAGCAGTCCCTTGACAGGGGCTCATGTAGAGCAGTACTTC | CASSPLTGAHVEQYF
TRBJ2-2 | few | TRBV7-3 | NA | TGTGCCAGCAGCTATCAGGGGCCGCATGGGGAGCTGTTTTTT | CASSYQGPHGELFF
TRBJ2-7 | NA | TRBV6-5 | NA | TGTGCCAGCAGTTACTATGAGGACCCGGCCTCCTACGAGCAGTACTTC | CASSYYEDPASYEQYF
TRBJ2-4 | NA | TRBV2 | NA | TGTGCCAGCAGTGAATGGGGTGCCAAAAACATTCAGTACTTC | CASSEWGAKNIQYF
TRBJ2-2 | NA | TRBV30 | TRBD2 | TGTGCCTGGGACATTGCAGCGGGAGTCCACGGGGAGCTGTTTTTT | CAWDIAAGVHGELFF
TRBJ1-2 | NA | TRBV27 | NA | TGTGCCAGCAGGGGGGACACTAACTATGGCTACACCTTC | CASRGDTNYGYTF
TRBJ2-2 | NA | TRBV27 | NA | TGTGCCAGCAGTTTATTCCCCGGGGAGCTGTTTTTT | CASSLFPGELFF
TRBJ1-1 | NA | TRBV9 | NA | TGTGCCAGCAGCGCCACCGGGACTCCGAACACTGAAGCTTTCTTT | CASSATGTPNTEAFF
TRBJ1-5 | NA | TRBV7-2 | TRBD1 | TGTGCCAGCAGCTTGGCCAGGGGGCGAGGGAGCAATCAGCCCCAGCATTTT | CASSLARGRGSNQPQHF
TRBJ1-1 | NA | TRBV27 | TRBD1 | TGTGCCAGCAGTCCTCCCCAAAACAGGGGATGGGACACTGAAGCTTTCTTT | CASSPPQNRGWDTEAFF
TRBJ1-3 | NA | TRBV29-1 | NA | TGCAGCGTCGAACGTATTCAGGGAAAGTCCGGAAACACCATATATTTT | CSVERIQGKSGNTIYF
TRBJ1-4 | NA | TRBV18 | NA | TGTGCCAGCTCACCAACAGGGTCTTCCTACTCTGCAACTAATGAAAAACTGTTTTTT | CASSPTGSSYSATNEKLFF
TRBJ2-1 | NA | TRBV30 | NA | TGTGCCCGCGGGACTCCTTCTTACAATGAGCAGTTCTTC | CARGTPSYNEQFF
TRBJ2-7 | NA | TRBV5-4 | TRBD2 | TGTGCCAGCAGCCTCCAGGGGGGACTAGCGGGAGGCGAGCAGTACTTC | CASSLQGGLAGGEQYF
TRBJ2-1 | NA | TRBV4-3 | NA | TGCGCCAGCAGCCAAGAATTCGGGGGAGAGTACAATGAGCAGTTCTTC | CASSQEFGGEYNEQFF
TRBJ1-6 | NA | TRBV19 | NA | TGTGCCAGTAGTATAGGGGGACCGAATTCACCCCTCCACTTT | CASSIGGPNSPLHF
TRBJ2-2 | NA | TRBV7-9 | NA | TGTGCCAGCAGCCTCAGGATTCGGGACACCGGGGAGCTGTTTTTT | CASSLRIRDTGELFF
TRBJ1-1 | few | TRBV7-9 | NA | TGTGCCAGCAGCCCGCCCGGGGGGGCGGACACTGAAGCTTTCTTT | CASSPPGGADTEAFF
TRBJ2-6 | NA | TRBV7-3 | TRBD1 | TGTGCCAGCAGCTCCACAGGGGGCCCCGGGGCCAACGTCCTGACTTTC | CASSSTGGPGANVLTF
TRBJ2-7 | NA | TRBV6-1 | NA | TGTGCCAGCACGCCGATCAGGGGTGTAAACCACGAGCAGTACTTC | CASTPIRGVNHEQYF
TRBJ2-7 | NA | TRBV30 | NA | TGTGCCTGGTCGGCGGGACACTCCTACGAGCAGTACTTC | CAWSAGHSYEQYF
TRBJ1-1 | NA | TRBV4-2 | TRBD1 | TGTGCCAGCAGCGAACGACAGGGTTTAAACGTAGCTTTCTTT | CASSERQGLNVAFF
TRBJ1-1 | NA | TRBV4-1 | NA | TGCGCCAGCAGCCAAGAAGGCGGGAACACTGAAGCTTTCTTT | CASSQEGGNTEAFF
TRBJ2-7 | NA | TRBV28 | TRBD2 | TGTGCCAGCAGTCCCTCCCGGGAGGGGCTAGCCTACGAGCAGTACTTC | CASSPSREGLAYEQYF
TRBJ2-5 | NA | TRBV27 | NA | TGTGCCAGCAGTTTATCTCAGGGGTACCAAGAGACCCAGTACTTC | CASSLSQGYQETQYF
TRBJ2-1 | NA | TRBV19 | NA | TGTGCCAGTAGTATAGGCGGGGTAAACAATGAGCAGTTCTTC | CASSIGGVNNEQFF
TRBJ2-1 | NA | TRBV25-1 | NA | TGTGCCAGCAGTGATCAAGTACCTTCCTACAATGAGCAGTTCTTC | CASSDQVPSYNEQFF
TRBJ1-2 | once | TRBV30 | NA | TGTGCCTGGAGTGTAGGACTCCGGGACACGGCGAGCTATGGCTACACCTTC | CAWSVGLRDTASYGYTF
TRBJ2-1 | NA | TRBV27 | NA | TGTGCCAGCAGTTTATCGCCTAGCTCCTACAATGAGCAGTTCTTC | CASSLSPSSYNEQFF
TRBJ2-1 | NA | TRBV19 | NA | TGTGCCAGTAGTATCTTTGGGCCTGAGCAGTTCTTC | CASSIFGPEQFF
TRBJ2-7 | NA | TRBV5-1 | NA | TGCGCCAGCAGCTTGAGTTCGGCAGGCTCCTACGAGCAGTACTTC | CASSLSSAGSYEQYF
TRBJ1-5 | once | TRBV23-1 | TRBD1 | TGCGCCAGCAGTCAATATGACAGGGGAGATAATCAGCCCCAGCATTTT | CASSQYDRGDNQPQHF
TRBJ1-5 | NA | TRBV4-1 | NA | TGCGCCAGCAGCCAAGGTTATGGAGGTTATAGCAATCAGCCCCAGCATTTT | CASSQGYGGYSNQPQHF
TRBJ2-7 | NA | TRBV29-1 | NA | TGCAGCGTTGTATTCAGGGGATCATTCTACGAGCAGTACTTC | CSVVFRGSFYEQYF
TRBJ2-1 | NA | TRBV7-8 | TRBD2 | TGTGCCAGCAGCTTATCCCTAGCGGGAGCGGTGTACAATGAGCAGTTCTTC | CASSLSLAGAVYNEQFF
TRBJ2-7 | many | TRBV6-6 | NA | TGTGCCAGCTCAGAAGGCGACTACGAGCAGTACTTC | CASSEGDYEQYF
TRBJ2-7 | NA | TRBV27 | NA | TGTGCCAGCAGTGGAGGAGCCCTCCAGGAGCAGTACTTC | CASSGGALQEQYF
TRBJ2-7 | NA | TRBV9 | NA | TGTGCCAGCAGCGTAGGAGCTCCGTGCTCCTACGAGCAGTACTTC | CASSVGAPCSYEQYF
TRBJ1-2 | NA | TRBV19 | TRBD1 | TGTGCCAGTAGTCTAAGGGGGCCGGTTATGGATGGCTACACCTTC | CASSLRGPVMDGYTF
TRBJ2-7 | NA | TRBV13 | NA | TGTGCCAGCAGCCTGGGTAGCGAGCCCTACGAGCAGTACTTC | CASSLGSEPYEQYF
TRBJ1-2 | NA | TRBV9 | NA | TGTGCCAGCAGCGTTGGCGACGGGCCTTGCACCTTC | CASSVGDGPCTF
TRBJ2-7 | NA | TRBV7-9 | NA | TGTGCCAGCAGCTTCCCCACCCACGAGCAGTACTTC | CASSFPTHEQYF
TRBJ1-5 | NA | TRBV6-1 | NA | TGTGCCAGCAGGGACAGTCTGTATAGCAATCAGCCCCAGCATTTT | CASRDSLYSNQPQHF
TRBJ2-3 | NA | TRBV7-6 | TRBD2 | TGTGCCAGCAGCCCAGGACTAGCGGGAGCGGCCGCAGATACGCAGTATTTT | CASSPGLAGAAADTQYF